Sequencing of this T cell receptor beta chain was carried out in a study of neurological immune-mediated disorders. Notes on the study in general: The absence of any CDR3 amino acid sequence shared by expanded clones across subjects suggests that repertoires were private in all groups. It was HTLV-1-associated myelopathy that showed the most TCR clonal expansion, while multiple sclerosis showed the least, falling below healthy controls.

This clonotype was counted many times. Its antigen is as yet unknown. Germline V gene sequence: CDR1 SGHTA, CDR2 FQGNSA. There are 14 residues in the CDR3. Germline trimming cut 4 bases from V and 4 bases from J; bases unmatched to any gene: 0. 5'RACE generated cDNA with 10-nucleotide random UMIs. MiXCR, run by TCRdb on the 5' RACE reads, gives a single entry per CDR3 protein. The table lists some 30,000 distinct CDR3 sequences, around 4.5% of them singletons. Sequencing was carried out using PBMCs. The source of this sequence is a man aged 18 to 29 in good health. The V and J genes are TRBV7-2 and TRBJ2-2; TRBD1 aligns across 10 bases. The CDR3 nucleotides are TGTGCCAGCAGCTGGGACAGGGGCACCGGGGAGCTGTTTTTT. Translated, it gives CASSWDRGTGELFF.